These 14 T cell receptor beta chains were all obtained from the same sample, sequenced in a study of glioma-infiltrating T cells. The iRepertoire nested amplicon-rescue multiplex PCR amplified TCR alpha and beta CDR3s from RNA. TCRdb ran MiXCR on the multiplex PCR reads and lists one entry per CDR3 protein. The sample holds more than 300,000 distinct CDR3 sequences; about two fifths are singletons and the top ten take around 12%. Sequenced sample: glioma tissue, nonneoplastic brain tissue, or PBMCs (not recorded which). The receptors here all came from a human donor with low-grade glioma or glioblastoma, undergoing nonglioma brain surgery, or in good health (not recorded which).

This chain links TRBV28 with TRBJ1-2; D not certain. The CDR3 is made up of 10 amino acids. The V end was cut by 3 bases, the J end by 6 bases, with 2 bases between. Germline values: CDR1 MDHEN, CDR2 SYDVKM. CDR3 amino acids: CASSLNGYTF. In nucleotides, the CDR3 is TGTGCCAGCAGTTTGAATGGCTACACCTTC.

Remarks on this clonotype: This may be a read error, as it is one base from a much larger clone. The CDR3 region is CASGGIAEPTDTRYF. CDR3 bases: TGTGCCAGCGGAGGGATCGCGGAGCCCACAGATACGCGGTATTTT. This chain connects TRBV28 to TRBJ2-3; D is possibly TRBD2 (6 bases). Germline assignment: CDR1 MDHEN and CDR2 SYDVKM. There are 15 residues in the CDR3.

CDR3 residues: CSASRGQLPSYEQYF. In DNA, the CDR3 is TGCAGTGCTAGTCGGGGACAGCTCCCCTCCTACGAGCAGTACTTC. The rearrangement joins TRBV20-1 to TRBJ2-7; 7 nucleotides line up with TRBD1. V shed 3 bases, J shed 0 bases, and the junction held 8 bases outside the gene matches. The CDR3 consists of 15 residues. Germline CDR1 is DFQATT and CDR2 is SNEGSKA (reference sequence).

The chain employs TRBV6-1 and TRBJ2-7; D uncertain. V was cut by 4 bases and J by 5 bases, with 9 bases left in between. CDR1 and CDR2 from the germline V gene are MNHNS and SASEGT. This CDR3 has 12 amino acids. CDR3 DNA: TGTGCCAGCAGTGCCACGCCCCACGAGCAGTACTTC. Protein: CASSATPHEQYF.

This clonotype was seen many times. The V call is TRBV25-1, the J call TRBJ2-3, with 7 bases that match TRBD1. V trimming: 4 bases; J trimming: 4 bases; junction bases outside the gene matches: 2. Per the germline V gene, CDR1 is MGHDK and CDR2 is SYGVNS. The CDR3 totals 13 residues. CDR3 nucleotide sequence: TGTGCCAGCAGTGTCACAGGGGCAGATACGCAGTATTTT. Translating gives CASSVTGADTQYF.

This clonotype came up a few times. The chain recombines TRBV12-3 or TRBV12-4 with TRBJ2-7, with D perhaps TRBD2 (6 bases). The CDR3 spans 17 residues. V was trimmed by 0 bases and J by 2 bases, leaving 17 bases between them. CDR3 sequence reads: CASSLAGKWEEAYEQYF. The DNA of the CDR3 is TGTGCCAGCAGTTTAGCGGGGAAGTGGGAGGAGGCCTACGAGCAGTACTTC.

The rearrangement uses TRBV20-1 and TRBJ1-1; 7 positions agree with TRBD1. Germline V gives CDR1 DFQATT, CDR2 SNEGSKA (reference sequence). Trimming removed 6 bases from V and 3 bases from J; junction bases left unmatched: 10. The CDR3 runs 14 residues. As DNA, the CDR3 is TGCAGTGCCTCAGGGGGGGGGGCACACACTGAAGCTTTCTTT. This codes for CSASGGGAHTEAFF.

Points on this clonotype: Given a much more abundant clone one base away, this may be a read error. V is TRBV28 and J is TRBJ2-1; no clear D. The ends were cut back, 6 bases at V and 6 bases at J, with 15 bases in the middle. This CDR3 has 14 amino acids. In germline, CDR1 is MDHEN, CDR2 SYDVKM. The CDR3 loop reads CASSLETSFNEQFF. The CDR3 coding sequence is TGTGCCAGCAGCTTGGAAACGTCATTCAATGAGCAGTTCTTC.

CDR3 in DNA: TGCAGTGCCCTGGGACAGGGATGGACTGAAGCTTTCTTT. Its protein is CSALGQGWTEAFF. V and J are TRBV20-1 and TRBJ1-1; 9 nucleotides agree with TRBD1. From germline, CDR1 is DFQATT and CDR2 SNEGSKA (reference sequence). Trimming removed 6 bases from V and 5 bases from J; junction bases left unmatched: 7. This CDR3 has 13 amino acids.

This clonotype was detected only a few times. CDR3 region: CASSLGQGVHGYTF. The CDR3 DNA reads TGTGCCAGCAGCTTGGGACAGGGGGTCCATGGCTACACCTTC. The rearrangement links TRBV7-6 to TRBJ1-2; 11 nucleotides agree with TRBD1. Germline trimming cut 3 bases from V and 6 bases from J; bases unmatched to any gene: 3. CDR1 is SGHVS, CDR2 FNYEAQ, per germline. The CDR3 covers 14 residues.

The V and J genes are TRBV28 and TRBJ2-4, with 10 bases matching TRBD2. Per the germline V gene, CDR1 is MDHEN and CDR2 is SYDVKM. J was trimmed by 9 bases and V by 7 bases; bases with no gene match: 12. There are 15 residues in the CDR3. The CDR3 loop reads CASTPSGRAWGIQYF. CDR3 coding DNA: TGTGCCAGCACCCCAAGCGGGAGGGCCTGGGGCATTCAGTACTTC.

This clonotype has at least ten counts. The rearrangement joins TRBV27 to TRBJ1-2; TRBD1 aligns across 8 bases. This CDR3 comprises 14 residues. Germline V gene lookup returns CDR1 MNHEY and CDR2 SMNVEV (reference sequence). V was pared by 4 bases and J by 2 bases, with 3 bases of the junction left unmatched. The CDR3 DNA sequence: TGTGCCAGCAGTTCATGGACAGGGAACTATGGCTACACCTTC. Translating gives CASSSWTGNYGYTF.

This clonotype was found many times. The gene calls are TRBV6-2 or TRBV6-3 and TRBJ2-7; D is ambiguous. The CDR3 has 14 amino acids. Trimming pared 0 bases from V and 0 bases from J, leaving 6 bases between. Germline loops: CDR1 MNHEY, CDR2 SVGEGT. The CDR3 spells CASSYSRTSYEQYF. The CDR3 bases are TGTGCCAGCAGTTACTCACGGACCTCCTACGAGCAGTACTTC.

This chain uses TRBV3-1 with TRBJ1-1, with 9 nucleotides matching TRBD1. There are 13 residues in the CDR3. The germline V gene encodes CDR1 LGHDT and CDR2 YNNKEL (reference sequence). V gave up 4 bases and J gave up 3 bases; unmatched junction bases: 0. This chain's CDR3 is CASSRQGDTEAFF. The CDR3 coding sequence is TGTGCCAGCAGCCGACAGGGGGACACTGAAGCTTTCTTT.